This T cell receptor (beta chain) was observed in a study of blood T cell repertoires in COVID-19. TCRdb keeps only in-frame clones here, not all; method: immunoSEQ multiplex PCR. Of 270,000 or so clones in the sample, 85% to 90% were seen once. Trimming removed 2 bases from V and 1 base from J, with 8 bases in between. Germline CDR1 is MDHEN and CDR2 is SYDVKM. The CDR3 runs 14 residues. The participants were between about 18 and 89 years old and came from under 25 US areas. In its sample, this clone was seen once. Sequenced input: PBMCs or T cells enriched from blood (not recorded which). The rearrangement links TRBV28 to TRBJ1-1, with unresolved D. This receptor was identified in a woman under 40 with acute COVID-19. This chain's CDR3 is CASSLVDKNTEAFF. CDR3 nucleotide sequence: TGTGCCAGCAGTTTAGTCGACAAGAACACTGAAGCTTTCTTT.